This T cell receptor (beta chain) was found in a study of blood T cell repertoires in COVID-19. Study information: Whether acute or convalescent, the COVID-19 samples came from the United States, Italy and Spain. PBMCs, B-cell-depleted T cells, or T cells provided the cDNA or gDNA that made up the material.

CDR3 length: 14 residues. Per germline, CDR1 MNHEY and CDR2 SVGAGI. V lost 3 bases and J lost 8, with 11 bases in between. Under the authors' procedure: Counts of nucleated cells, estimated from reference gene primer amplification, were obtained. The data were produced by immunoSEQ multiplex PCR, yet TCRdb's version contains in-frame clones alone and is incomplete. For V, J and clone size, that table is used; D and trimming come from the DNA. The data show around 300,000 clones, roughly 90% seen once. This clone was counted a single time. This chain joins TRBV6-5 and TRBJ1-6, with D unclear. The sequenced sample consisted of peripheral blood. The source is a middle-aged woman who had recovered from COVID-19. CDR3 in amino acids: CASSYSVVDSPLHF. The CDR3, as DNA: TGTGCCAGCAGTTATTCGGTAGTGGATTCACCCCTCCACTTT.